There are a few counts of the clone carrying this T cell receptor beta chain. The antigen is undetermined. This specimen comes from a study of breast tumors, draining lymph nodes, adjacent tissues. Study-level points and caveats: The lymph node origin of tumor T cells was framed as consistent with a hypothesis, not demonstrated. Luminal-like breast cancer showed significantly higher tumor–nontumor repertoire similarity than basal-like. The data were judged consistent with most tumor T cells coming from lymph node and expanding in tumor.

The lymph nodes were axillary draining lymph nodes from breast cancer patients. MiXCR was run by TCRdb on the multiplex PCR reads, yielding one entry per CDR3 protein. Here the sample spans some 170,000 distinct CDR3 sequences, about 33% being singletons. The CDR3 covers 14 residues. Germline CDR1 and CDR2: SGHRS and YFSETQ. V gave up 4 bases and J gave up 5 bases, with 13 bases separating them. The rearrangement links TRBV5-1 to TRBJ2-4, with D possibly TRBD1 on 6 matching bases. Sequencing was performed on axillary lymph node tissue. This receptor was identified in a female donor with breast cancer. Some clones in this sample may be carry-over from other donors' samples. In DNA, the CDR3 is TGCGCCAGCAGCCCCTACTCAGGGGAAAACATTCAGTACTTC. Its translation: CASSPYSGENIQYF.